These 20 T cell receptor beta chains originate from one sample sequenced in a study of early T cells in non-severe SARS-CoV-2 infection. TCRdb recomputed calls from the 5' RACE reads with MiXCR, one row per CDR3 protein. This table holds approximately 73,000 distinct CDR3 sequences, around 13% found once. Material for sequencing was whole blood. All receptors come from an adult who was a healthcare worker with PCR-confirmed SARS-CoV-2 infection or an uninfected control (not recorded which).

This rearrangement joins TRBV9 to TRBJ1-2; D ambiguous. The CDR3 runs to 14 residues. The germline V gene has CDR1 SGDLS and CDR2 YYNGEE. V shed 0 bases and J shed 1 base, with 7 bases lying between them. CDR3 sequence: CASSVGTDNYGYTF. The DNA for the CDR3 is TGTGCCAGCAGCGTAGGCACGGATAACTATGGCTACACCTTC. The full variable domain, rest sourced from reference TRBV9 and TRBJ1-2, is DSGVTQTPKHLITATGQRVTLRCSPRSGDLSVYWYQQSLDQGLQFLIQYYNGEERAKGNILERFSAQQFPDLHSELNLSSLELGDSALYFCASSVGTDNYGYTFGSGTRLTVV.

This clonotype was detected many times. V usage is TRBV7-8 and J usage is TRBJ1-4; 9 nucleotides agree with TRBD1. The CDR3 has 16 residues. CDR1 SGHVS and CDR2 FQNEAQ come from the germline V gene. V trimming: 5 bases; J trimming: 6 bases; junction bases outside the gene matches: 10. The CDR3 spells CASSQGQGRSYEKLFF. The DNA of the CDR3 is TGTGCCAGCAGCCAGGGACAGGGCCGGAGCTATGAAAAACTGTTTTTT.

There are many counts of this clonotype. The rearrangement joins TRBV7-9 to TRBJ2-5, with 12 bases lining up with TRBD2. Germline V gene data show CDR1 as SEHNR and CDR2 as FQNEAQ (reference sequence). The V segment lost 5 bases and the J segment 0 bases; nucleotides outside the gene matches: 1. The length of the CDR3 is 15 residues. The DNA of the CDR3 is TGTGCCAGCAGCCGGACTAGCGGGAACCAAGAGACCCAGTACTTC. This encodes CASSRTSGNQETQYF.

The chain carries TRBV7-2 and TRBJ1-1; D uncertain. Germline assignment: CDR1 SGHTA and CDR2 FQGNSA. The CDR3 contains 13 residues. V lost 4 bases to trimming and J lost 5 bases, with 11 bases between them. CDR3 nucleotides: TGTGCCAGCAGCTCCAACTTGGAGACTGAAGCTTTCTTT. It codes for CASSSNLETEAFF.

The sample holds a few counts of this clonotype. The V and J genes are TRBV12-3 or TRBV12-4 and TRBJ2-1; no clear D gene. V was trimmed by 6 bases and J by 8 bases, leaving 11 bases between them. The CDR3 spans 12 residues. The DNA for the CDR3 is TGTGCCAGCAGCCCCCACTCGTATGAGCAGTTCTTC. Encoded protein: CASSPHSYEQFF.

This clonotype was detected many times. This chain connects TRBV20-1 to TRBJ1-1; D might be TRBD1 (5 bases). V gave up 0 bases and J gave up 8 bases, with 19 bases separating them. Germline V lookup: CDR1 DFQATT, CDR2 SNEGSKA (reference sequence). This CDR3 has 15 residues. The CDR3 DNA follows: TGCAGTGCTAGAGACTCCGCGATGGACACCTCCGAAGCTTTCTTT. It encodes CSARDSAMDTSEAFF.

This clonotype was counted only a few times. The CDR3 DNA follows: TGTGCCAGCAGCCAAAACCGGGGTTCTAACTATGGCTACACCTTC. Amino acids: CASSQNRGSNYGYTF. This sequence joins TRBV14 and TRBJ1-2; unclear D gene. Germline-derived CDR1 and CDR2 are SGHDN and FVKESK. The CDR3 loop spans 15 amino acids. The V and J ends lost 2 bases and 0 bases respectively, with 10 bases between them.

This clonotype showed up many times. The CDR3 bases are TGTGCCAGCAGTCCCCGCGGGACTAACACCGGGGAGCTGTTTTTT. Protein: CASSPRGTNTGELFF. V is TRBV12-3 or TRBV12-4 and J is TRBJ2-2; a possible D gene is TRBD2 (6 bases). V dropped 5 bases and J dropped 2 bases, with 12 bases sitting between them. The CDR3 extends over 15 amino acids.

This chain joins TRBV7-2 and TRBJ2-3, with TRBD1 identical over 7 bases. V was clipped by 2 bases and J by 0 bases; unmatched bases: 2. Germline CDR1 and CDR2: SGHTA and FQGNSA. The length of the CDR3 is 15 residues. The CDR3 spells CASSLRQGSTDTQYF. Written as DNA, the CDR3 is TGTGCCAGCAGCTTACGACAGGGAAGCACAGATACGCAGTATTTT.

This clonotype was seen a few times. V and J are TRBV6-6 and TRBJ2-1; tentative D call: TRBD1 (6 bases). Trimming pared 0 bases from V and 5 bases from J, leaving 11 bases between. Germline lookup yields CDR1 MNHNY and CDR2 SVGAGI (reference sequence). This CDR3 is built from 15 residues. As DNA, the CDR3 is TGTGCCAGCAGTTACTCGATGGACAGTCACAATGAGCAGTTCTTC. The encoded protein is CASSYSMDSHNEQFF.

In this sample, this clonotype turned up a few times. V gene TRBV20-1 combines with J gene TRBJ2-2; 7 bases are a match to TRBD1. V was pared by 6 bases and J by 3 bases, with 7 bases of the junction left unmatched. CDR1 is DFQATT, CDR2 SNEGSKA, per germline (reference sequence). This CDR3 spans 14 amino acids. The CDR3 bases are TGCAGTGCCCCCGGGACAGTCGACACCGGGGAGCTGTTTTTT. Translated, it gives CSAPGTVDTGELFF.

This clonotype was observed at least ten times. The J gene is TRBJ2-7, the V gene TRBV20-1, with 11 nucleotides matching TRBD1. V lost 5 bases and J lost 4; bases outside the gene matches: 10. The germline V gene has CDR1 DFQATT and CDR2 SNEGSKA (reference sequence). The CDR3 contains 15 residues. CDR3 region: CSASNGDRGMYEQYF. In DNA form, the CDR3 reads TGCAGTGCTTCTAACGGGGACAGGGGGATGTACGAGCAGTACTTC.

This clonotype was picked up a small number of times. V is TRBV28 and J is TRBJ2-2; D is ambiguous. The germline V and J ends were trimmed by 8 bases and 6 bases, with 7 bases remaining between them. Germline V gene data show CDR1 as MDHEN and CDR2 as SYDVKM. The CDR3 spans 11 residues. CDR3 DNA sequence: TGTGCCAGCGTCAGCGCCGGGGAGCTGTTTTTT. This translates into CASVSAGELFF.

This clonotype was observed at least ten times. The chain recombines TRBV20-1 with TRBJ2-7; a possible D gene is TRBD1 (5 bases). V dropped 4 bases and J dropped 0 bases, with 13 bases sitting between them. The CDR3 contains 14 residues. Germline CDR1 DFQATT, CDR2 SNEGSKA (reference sequence). CDR3 nucleotide sequence: TGCAGTGCTATTGGGGCCCGTAGCTCCTACGAGCAGTACTTC. This translates into CSAIGARSSYEQYF.

The table lists this clonotype with a few counts. The genes are TRBV3-1 and TRBJ2-1, with D maybe TRBD1 (6 bases). The CDR3 loop spans 17 amino acids. Trimming cost V 1 base and J 6 bases, with 19 bases left between them. The germline gives CDR1 LGHDT, CDR2 YNNKEL (reference sequence). CDR3 protein: CASSQGSPRTARNEQFF. Here the CDR3 DNA reads TGTGCCAGCAGCCAAGGTTCTCCTCGGACAGCCCGCAATGAGCAGTTCTTC.

This chain links TRBV7-9 with TRBJ2-5; D not certain. The germline V gene encodes CDR1 SEHNR and CDR2 FQNEAQ (reference sequence). The CDR3 consists of 16 residues. The ends were cut back, 5 bases at V and 1 base at J, with 17 bases in the middle. CDR3 amino acids: CASSHPRGPSQETQYF. In DNA form, the CDR3 reads TGTGCCAGCAGCCACCCCCGAGGACCGAGCCAAGAGACCCAGTACTTC.

This chain uses TRBV24-1 with TRBJ2-3, with 9 bases fitting TRBD2. Unmatched junction bases numbered 6, after V lost 5 bases and J lost 4 bases. Germline lookup yields CDR1 KGHDR and CDR2 SFDVKD. The CDR3 contains 15 residues. Here the CDR3 DNA reads TGTGCCACCAGTGTAGCTAGCGGGGTCTCAGATACGCAGTATTTT. It is translated as CATSVASGVSDTQYF.

The V and J genes are TRBV12-3 or TRBV12-4 and TRBJ2-1, with 7 bases identical to TRBD1. The CDR3 loop spans 14 amino acids. After removal of 5 bases from V and 7 bases from J, the junction contained 8 bases not matched to a gene. The CDR3 region has the DNA TGTGCCAGCAGTCCCAGACAGGGTTTGAATGAGCAGTTCTTC. Translated: CASSPRQGLNEQFF.

The sample holds a few counts of this clonotype. The chain links TRBV5-1 to TRBJ2-2; D is perhaps TRBD1 (5 bases). CDR3 length: 18 amino acids. Trimming shortened V by 0 bases and J by 2 bases, and 17 bases separated the two germline ends. Germline V gives CDR1 SGHRS, CDR2 YFSETQ. As DNA, the CDR3 is TGCGCCAGCAGCTTGGACCAACCGCGCCGGACAAACACCGGGGAGCTGTTTTTT. It translates to CASSLDQPRRTNTGELFF.

This clonotype was seen ten or more times. V usage is TRBV6-2 or TRBV6-3 and J usage is TRBJ1-5, with D possibly TRBD1 on 6 matching bases. The germline V gene encodes CDR1 MNHEY and CDR2 SVGEGT. This CDR3 contains 14 residues. V lost 6 bases, J lost 3 bases, and 12 bases lay in between. Here the CDR3 DNA reads TGTGCCAGCAGAATTACAGGGTTCAATCAGCCCCAGCATTTT. Its translation: CASRITGFNQPQHF.